These T cell receptor beta chains were read from a single sample in a study of early T cells in non-severe SARS-CoV-2 infection. TCRdb re-derived calls from the 5' RACE reads in MiXCR, one entry per CDR3 protein. The sample yields more than 95,000 distinct CDR3 sequences, around a sixth seen once. Sequenced sample: whole blood. These TCRs come from an adult who was a healthcare worker with PCR-confirmed SARS-CoV-2 infection or an uninfected control (not recorded which). Each CDR3 is given with its conserved first and last residue. The D gene is left open where the match is weak. A row's size may be missing; if present it is once, few, many or a size class.

v_gene	j_gene	d_gene	abundance	CDR3nt	CDR3aa
TRBV6-4	TRBJ1-5	.	few	TGTGCCAGCAGTGACTCGATATGGAGCCCGATTGTCAATCAGCCCCAGCATTTT	CASSDSIWSPIVNQPQHF
TRBV6-6	TRBJ1-1	TRBD1	many	TGTGCCAGCAGCCTCGACAGGGGAAGATACACTGAAGCTTTCTTT	CASSLDRGRYTEAFF
TRBV6-4	TRBJ2-1	TRBD1	.	TGTGCCAGCAGTGACCAGGGGGCGGAGTACAATGAGCAGTTCTTC	CASSDQGAEYNEQFF
TRBV12-3/TRBV12-4	TRBJ1-6	.	few	TGTGCCAGCAGTTTATGGGACGGCAATTCACCCCTCCACTTT	CASSLWDGNSPLHF
TRBV4-1	TRBJ2-4	.	.	TGCGCCAGCAGCCAAGGTCCCGGGGAAAACATTCAGTACTTC	CASSQGPGENIQYF
TRBV7-2	TRBJ2-5	TRBD1	.	TGTGCCAGCAGGTCGACAGGGGGCTGGAGAGAGACCCAGTACTTC	CASRSTGGWRETQYF
TRBV20-1	TRBJ2-4	.	.	TGCAGTGCTAGAGTCGGCGCTAGCGAATTTATAGCCAAAAACATTCAGTACTTC	CSARVGASEFIAKNIQYF
TRBV15	TRBJ2-7	TRBD2	.	TGTGCCACCAGCAGGACTAAAGCGGGAGGGCTTGTATCCTACGAGCAGTACTTC	CATSRTKAGGLVSYEQYF
TRBV18	TRBJ1-3	TRBD1	.	TGTGCCAGCTCACCACCGGAGACAGGGAGTAACTCTGGAAACACCATATATTTT	CASSPPETGSNSGNTIYF
TRBV20-1	TRBJ2-7	.	.	TGCAGTGCTCCTAAGGGGGGGGGAGACGAGCAGTACTTC	CSAPKGGGDEQYF
TRBV2	TRBJ2-1	TRBD2	few	TGTGCCAGCACCAGGCGGGGGACTAGCGGGAGCAATGAGCAGTTCTTC	CASTRRGTSGSNEQFF
TRBV28	TRBJ2-3	.	.	TGTGCCAGCAGCCCTAGGAGGAGTTTGTTCACAGATACGCAGTATTTT	CASSPRRSLFTDTQYF
TRBV2	TRBJ2-1	TRBD2	few	TGTGCCAGCTTTACTAGCGGGATTGTCAATGAGCAGTTCTTC	CASFTSGIVNEQFF
TRBV7-2	TRBJ2-5	TRBD2	few	TGTGCCAGCAGCCTTCGACTAGCGGGTGGGGTGGGGACCCAGTACTTC	CASSLRLAGGVGTQYF
TRBV28	TRBJ1-2	.	few	TGTGCCAGCAGTTTCTCGGGTAACTATGGCTACACCTTC	CASSFSGNYGYTF
TRBV28	TRBJ2-7	TRBD1	.	TGTGCCAGCCAGACTTTAGGGACAGGGGACGAGCAGTACTTC	CASQTLGTGDEQYF
TRBV13	TRBJ1-5	TRBD1	many	TGTGCCAGCAGCTTAGACAGGGGGCATCATCAGCCCCAGCATTTT	CASSLDRGHHQPQHF
TRBV6-2/TRBV6-3	TRBJ2-3	.	.	TGTGCCAGCAGCCCCGGAGGCCCGGAGGCTCATACGCAGTATTTT	CASSPGGPEAHTQYF
TRBV18	TRBJ1-5	.	.	TGTGCCAGCTCCCGAGAGACAGATACGCCCCAGCATTTT	CASSRETDTPQHF
TRBV10-1	TRBJ2-3	TRBD1	once	TGCGCCAGCGGGGACAGGGGTAGCACAGATACGCAGTATTTT	CASGDRGSTDTQYF
TRBV6-1	TRBJ2-2	.	few	TGTGCCAGCACGGTACAGAACACCGGGGAGCTGTTTTTT	CASTVQNTGELFF
TRBV9	TRBJ2-1	.	many	TGTGCCAGCAGCGTACAGGTCGCATCCTACAATGAGCAGTTCTTC	CASSVQVASYNEQFF
TRBV6-5	TRBJ2-7	TRBD2	few	TGTGCCAGCGGACTAGCGGAGGCCTACGAGCAGTACTTC	CASGLAEAYEQYF
TRBV6-5	TRBJ2-1	TRBD2	few	TGTGCCAGCGGCAGGACTAGCGGGTCCTTCTACAATGAGCAGTTCTTC	CASGRTSGSFYNEQFF
TRBV20-1	TRBJ1-2	.	.	TGCAGTGCTAGAGATGGCAGCCCAAACTATGGCTACACCTTC	CSARDGSPNYGYTF
TRBV11-2	TRBJ2-7	.	few	TGTGCCAGCTCTTTGGTTGAAGGGAACTACGAGCAGTACTTC	CASSLVEGNYEQYF
TRBV6-6	TRBJ2-7	TRBD1	.	TGTGCCAGCAGTGCGATCCCGGGACAGGGGGACTACGAGCAGTACTTC	CASSAIPGQGDYEQYF
TRBV6-6	TRBJ2-7	TRBD1	few	TGTGCCAGCAGACTCGAGGGGGCCGGCGTATACGAGCAGTACTTC	CASRLEGAGVYEQYF
TRBV5-4	TRBJ2-2	.	few	TGTGCCAGCAGCCCGGCATTGGCGGCCGGGGAGCTGTTTTTT	CASSPALAAGELFF
TRBV13	TRBJ2-7	TRBD1	few	TGTGCCAGCAGCGGCCCGGGACAGATCTCCTACGAGCAGTACTTC	CASSGPGQISYEQYF
TRBV29-1	TRBJ2-7	TRBD2	few	TGCAGCGTCCAGGGACTAGCGGGAGACCGACTACCCTACGAGCAGTACTTC	CSVQGLAGDRLPYEQYF
TRBV7-2	TRBJ2-7	.	few	TGTGCCAGCAGCTCAGGGGGCGGGAGAGGAGAGCAGTACTTC	CASSSGGGRGEQYF
TRBV29-1	TRBJ2-7	.	.	TGCAGCGTCCGCCGGGGGCCCTACGAGCAGTACTTC	CSVRRGPYEQYF
TRBV7-2	TRBJ2-3	TRBD1	many	TGTGCCAGCAGCTCGACAGGGGGTTTCACAGATACGCAGTATTTT	CASSSTGGFTDTQYF
TRBV4-2	TRBJ1-2	.	few	TGTGCCAGCAGCCAAGAGACCTATTATGGCTACACCTTC	CASSQETYYGYTF
TRBV7-9	TRBJ2-7	TRBD1	.	TGTGCCAGCAGCAACAGGGGGCAAACCTACGAGCAGTACTTC	CASSNRGQTYEQYF
TRBV28	TRBJ2-7	.	.	TGTGCCAGCAGAGGTAGCAGTCCCTACGAGCAGTACTTC	CASRGSSPYEQYF
TRBV10-3	TRBJ1-2	.	.	TGTGCCATCAGTGAGGCGGACAGACTTTATGGCTACACCTTC	CAISEADRLYGYTF
TRBV5-1	TRBJ1-2	.	many	TGCGCCAGCCGAAGGGGTGACTATGGCTACACCTTC	CASRRGDYGYTF
TRBV7-2	TRBJ2-7	TRBD1	.	TGTGCCAGCAGCTTACCGACAGGGGGAGCCTTGGAGCAGTACTTC	CASSLPTGGALEQYF